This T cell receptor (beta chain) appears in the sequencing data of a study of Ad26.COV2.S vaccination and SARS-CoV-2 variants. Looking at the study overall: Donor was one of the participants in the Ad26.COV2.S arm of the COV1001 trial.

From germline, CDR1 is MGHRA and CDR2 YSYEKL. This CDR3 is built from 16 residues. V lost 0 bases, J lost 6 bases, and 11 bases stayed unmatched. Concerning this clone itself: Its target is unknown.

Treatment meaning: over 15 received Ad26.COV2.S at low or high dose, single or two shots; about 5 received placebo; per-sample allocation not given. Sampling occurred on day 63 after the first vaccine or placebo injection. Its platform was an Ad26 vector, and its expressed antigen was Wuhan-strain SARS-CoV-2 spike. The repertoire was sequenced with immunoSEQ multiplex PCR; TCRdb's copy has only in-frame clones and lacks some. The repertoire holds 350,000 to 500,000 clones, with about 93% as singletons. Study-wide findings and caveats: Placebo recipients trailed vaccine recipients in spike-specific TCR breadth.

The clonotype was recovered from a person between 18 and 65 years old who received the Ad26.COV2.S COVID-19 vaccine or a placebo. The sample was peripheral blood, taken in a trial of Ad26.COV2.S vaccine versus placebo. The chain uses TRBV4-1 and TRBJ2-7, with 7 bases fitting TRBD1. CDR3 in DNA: TGCGCCAGCAGCCAAGAGGGGACAGCTGGGCAGTCCGAGCAGTACTTC. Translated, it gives CASSQEGTAGQSEQYF.